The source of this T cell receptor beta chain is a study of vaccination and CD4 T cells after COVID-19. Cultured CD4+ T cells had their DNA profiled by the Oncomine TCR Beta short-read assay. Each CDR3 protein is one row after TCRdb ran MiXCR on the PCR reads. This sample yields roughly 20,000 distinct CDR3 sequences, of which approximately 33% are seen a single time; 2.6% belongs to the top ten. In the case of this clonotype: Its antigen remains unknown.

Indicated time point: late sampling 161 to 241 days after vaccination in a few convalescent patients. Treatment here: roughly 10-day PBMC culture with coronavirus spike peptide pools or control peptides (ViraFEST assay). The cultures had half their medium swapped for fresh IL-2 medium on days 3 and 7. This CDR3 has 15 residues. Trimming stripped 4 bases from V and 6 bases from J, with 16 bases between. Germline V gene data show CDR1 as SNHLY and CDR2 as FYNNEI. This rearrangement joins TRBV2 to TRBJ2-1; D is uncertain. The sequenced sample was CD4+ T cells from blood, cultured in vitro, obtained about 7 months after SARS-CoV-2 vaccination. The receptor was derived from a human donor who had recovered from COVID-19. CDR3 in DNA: TGTGCCAGCAGTGTCGGCCGACGCCTTTCCAATGAGCAGTTCTTC. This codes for CASSVGRRLSNEQFF.